This entry describes one T cell receptor (beta chain). The ends were cut back, 3 bases at V and 1 base at J, with 7 bases in the middle. The length of the CDR3 is 13 residues. The sample originates from a study of blood T cell repertoires in COVID-19. Across the whole study: COVID-19 samples collected from the United States, Italy and Spain covered acute and convalescent phases. The analysed material was cDNA or gDNA that came from T cells, B-cell-depleted T cells, or PBMCs.

Authors' processing steps: Estimation of nucleated cell counts relied on the amplification of reference gene primers. Produced via immunoSEQ multiplex PCR; TCRdb's table is partial and in-frame only. V and J calls and clone size are copied from that table; D and trimming were computed from the DNA. The sample includes approximately 150,000 clones, around 87% of them seen just once. The origin of this receptor is a woman in her forties or fifties with active or convalescent COVID-19. Sequencing was performed on peripheral blood. The rearrangement uses TRBV12-3 or TRBV12-4 and TRBJ2-7, with D hard to call. This chain's CDR3 is CASSFSISYEQYF. The CDR3 DNA reads TGTGCCAGCAGTTTCAGTATATCCTACGAGCAGTACTTC.